The entry below gives a single TCR beta chain sequence along with its context. What this receptor recognizes is not known. Nothing much larger sits one base from this clone, and base qualities are not available. The data originate from a study of cytomegalovirus exposure and HLA in healthy donors (dated by TCRdb to 2015 to 2018). Notes on the research overall: According to an earlier analysis of 450 to 650 of the donors, about 179 million T cells yielded approximately 120 million unique TCR beta sequences and 276 Gb of sequence data. About 320 gigabases of sequencing data and approximately 80 million unique TCR sequences were included in an early release covering roughly 600 HLA-typed donors. Among the approximately 400 genotyped donors, around 81% belonged to the genetic ancestry cluster associated with self-reported Caucasian donors. The study was designed to test whether signatures of past pathogen exposure could be identified by cataloging public T cell receptors. The study used immunosequencing to profile the T cell repertoires of approximately 690 subjects and linked those repertoires to cytomegalovirus serostatus. A separate validation cohort of over 95 different subjects was used in addition to the approximately 610-subject first cohort. To predict cytomegalovirus infection status, the study brought together high-throughput TCR immunosequencing, statistical association of individual TCRs with disease status, and machine learning. In a later analysis, previously published TCR beta repertoires from several hundred donors were re-analyzed and high-resolution HLA genotyping was added so that TCR occurrence patterns could be studied. Rather than using new phenotypic data, the later analysis identified candidate immune exposures from TCR beta sequences and from how often those sequences occurred across donors. An earlier analysis of approximately 630 of the donors applied high-throughput TCR beta sequencing to assess whether each TCR beta V gene segment acted as functional or pseudogenic. Donor age, sex, ethnicity and CMV serostatus were compiled together with the repertoire data. A later genetic analysis used genome-wide SNP genotypes for about 60% of the 666 donors, treating that subset as a discovery cohort. All discovery cohort repertoires had been generated on a single sequencing platform. HLA typing covered class I and class II loci at four-digit resolution. The number of typed donors differed by locus: roughly 629-640 for A, B, C, DRB1 and DQB1; some 500 for DQA1; around 610 for DPA1; and roughly 470 for DPB1. Five DR-DQ haplotypes were treated as single units for association and clustering because of strong linkage in the cohort. Across roughly 420 genotyped donors of the cohort, an average of about 240,000 unique TCR beta nucleotide sequences per donor were sequenced, and roughly 20% of those sequences were non-productive. Study-wide conclusions, independent of this receptor: In an earlier analysis of fewer than 750 of the donors, most TCR beta V segments were observed in productive rearrangements about 90% or about 30% of the time, broadly matching IMGT annotations. According to a later analysis, TCR association rates differed among HLA loci, with DRB1 alleles showing the most associated TCRs and HLA-C alleles showing the fewest. In vitro tests confirmed that a few of the cytomegalovirus-associated TCR beta chains recognize cytomegalovirus antigens. The sequencing pipeline was judged likely to have produced a cluster of highly shared sequence variants as a technical artifact. CMV serostatus was the only immune exposure information available for the cohort. According to a later analysis, parvovirus B19, influenza, CMV and Epstein-Barr virus appeared linked to several top co-occurrence clusters. According to a later genetic analysis, donors in an Asian-associated ancestry cluster had fewer N-insertions in productive TCRs than the approximately 630-donor mean. The study gave a list of around 170 TCR beta chains associated with cytomegalovirus. A further reported finding was that TCR beta sequences accurately predicted the HLA-A and HLA-B alleles for most subjects in the first cohort. Compared with equally common non-associated chains, HLA-associated TCR beta chains in a later analysis were more clonally expanded and had lower generation probabilities. A later analysis found that most CMV-associated TCR beta chains appeared HLA-restricted, with HLA associations seemingly driven largely by CMV exposure. The presence/absence analyses assumed that sequencing depth was roughly uniform across donors, and that assumption may not be true. The authors suggested that the approach could potentially be generalized to other disease states and immunological phenotypes. An association between a missense DCLRE1C variant and V-gene and J-gene trimming of TCR beta chains was found in a later genetic analysis and replicated in an independent cohort. Correlated functional status among segregating V segments might reflect linkage disequilibrium, but an unknown experimental factor could not be ruled out. A later analysis associated 17,000 or so TCR beta sequences with specific HLA alleles at a false discovery rate of 0.05. Some IMGT-functional V segments, including TRBV6-2 and TRBV6-3, could not be told apart with the 87-base-pair reads, so those segments were excluded. Strong co-occurrence of HLA alleles, especially DR and DQ, made assigning TCR associations to individual alleles difficult. This cohort had only TCR beta chains sequenced, and the lack of alpha or paired-chain data limited which features could be detected. In both the original and validation cohorts, the classifier was reported to diagnose cytomegalovirus status with high specificity and sensitivity. Because counts were too low, 15 to 20 rarely observed V segments, including chromosome 9 orphons, were excluded from the earlier analysis of some 590 of the donors. Because HLA typing was missing for some donors at each locus, association tests included only the typed subset. While some public TCRs were present in many individuals, most TCR sequences turned up only very rarely across donors.

The cohort comprised around 700 healthy bone marrow donors. At the time of sampling, every cohort member was nominally healthy, though immune exposures that went unrecorded were likely present. The donor was CMV seropositive and belonged to the group of 250 to 350 seropositive cohort members. A peripheral blood sample was collected from each donor, and TCR beta sequencing was performed on peripheral blood mononuclear cells. Genomic DNA extraction from the blood cell samples was performed with the Qiagen DNeasy Blood Extraction Kit. The library was produced with the immunoSEQ multiplex PCR assay. For the multiplex PCR, a mixture combining 60 forward primers for TCR Vbeta segments and 13 reverse primers for TCR Jbeta segments was used. A multiplex PCR assay on genomic DNA amplified the CDR3 region of rearranged TCR beta genes. On the Illumina HiSeq System, the amplified TCR beta libraries were sequenced as 87-base-pair reads. As for the original processing: A later analysis tallied about 77 million unique TCR beta chains across the 700 or so repertoires, and about 10 million of those chains were shared by two or more donors. Raw reads were error-corrected and collapsed into unique sequences with a nearest-neighbor algorithm that merged closely related sequences to remove PCR and sequencing errors. V, D and J gene segments were assigned by aligning CDR3 sequences to IMGT reference sequences. For a sequence to be retained, a match of at least six nucleotides to both a V gene segment and a J gene segment was required. A rearrangement counted as productive if the CDR3 had no stop codons and remained in frame with V and J, and every other rearrangement counted as non-productive. Following IMGT convention, CDR3 was defined as the stretch from the second conserved V-encoded cysteine up to the conserved J-encoded phenylalanine. The earlier analysis of roughly 590 of the donors excluded any sequence lacking an unambiguous match to a single V gene segment. An earlier analysis of fewer than 750 of the donors classified V segments as functional when productive rearrangements were above 56.7% and as segregating when the standard deviation between donors was above 5%. A statistical classification framework was built to diagnose cytomegalovirus status from the catalog of TCR beta chain sequences. In a later analysis, TCR nucleotide sequences were compared against IMGT/GENE-DB human TR gene sequences so that V and J genes could be assigned. Using the TCRdist pipeline, a later analysis assigned CDR3 sequences along with most-parsimonious VDJ recombination scenarios. In a later analysis, each TCR beta chain was defined by its CDR3 amino acid sequence together with its V-gene family, and reads lacking a unique V-gene family were excluded. A later analysis removed roughly 590 highly shared, low-generation-probability nucleotide sequences to deal with suspected cross-contamination and a sequencing artifact. A later analysis calculated a clonal expansion index for each public chain from normalized within-repertoire ranks of inferred template counts. In a later analysis, generation probabilities were computed with a VDJ recombination model fitted to out-of-frame rearrangements, and the resulting probabilities were checked against IGoR. A later analysis scored TCR-TCR, TCR-HLA and TCR-CMV co-occurrence with hypergeometric tests, applying a repertoire-size bias correction to TCR pairs. False discovery rates were estimated in a later analysis by permuting HLA or CMV assignments 20 times. In a later analysis, co-occurring TCRs were grouped with DBSCAN, and TCRdist sequence similarity was added when clustering was performed within HLA-allele-positive subsets. Repertoires with fewer than 30,000 or more than 120,000 public chains were left out of co-occurrence clustering, as were roughly five repertoires with anomalous nucleotide sharing. TCRdb took this table from immuneACCESS and kept in-frame rearrangements with V and J called. Such tables lack part of the clones; where checked against another copy, unresolved V genes explain under half of the gap, and the rest is unexplained. V, J and clone size were drawn from that table, and D and trimming were deduced from the DNA. Recorded for this sample are approximately 160,000 clones; roughly 77% of them occurred a single time. The top ten constitute over 2.5% of the sample.

The germline V gene (reference sequence) yields LNHDA for CDR1 and SQIVND for CDR2. The CDR3 holds 13 amino acids from the cysteine to the phenylalanine. Just CDR3 DNA is preserved here, 39 bases in frame from base 1. V lost 3 bases and J lost 4 bases; the stretch between them is 9 bases long. The sequence is built from TRBV19 and TRBJ1-2; TRBD1 might be the D gene, on 6 matching bases. The sequenced sample was PBMCs. This TCR was sampled from a woman between 35 and 50 years old in good health and CMV-seropositive. The CDR3 reads as follows: CASSIRGSYGYTF. In nucleotide form, the sequence is TGTGCCAGTAGTATCAGGGGCAGCTATGGCTACACCTTC.